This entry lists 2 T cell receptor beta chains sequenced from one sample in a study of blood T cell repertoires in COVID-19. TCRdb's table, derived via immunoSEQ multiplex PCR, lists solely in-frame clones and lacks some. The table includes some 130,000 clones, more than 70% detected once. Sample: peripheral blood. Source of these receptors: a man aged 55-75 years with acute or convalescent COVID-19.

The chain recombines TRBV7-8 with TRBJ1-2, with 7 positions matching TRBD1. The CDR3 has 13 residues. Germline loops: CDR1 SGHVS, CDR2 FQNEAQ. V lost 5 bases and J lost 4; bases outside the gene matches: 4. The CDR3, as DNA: TGTGCCAGCAGCGAGACAGGGATCTATGGCTACACCTTC. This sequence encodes CASSETGIYGYTF.

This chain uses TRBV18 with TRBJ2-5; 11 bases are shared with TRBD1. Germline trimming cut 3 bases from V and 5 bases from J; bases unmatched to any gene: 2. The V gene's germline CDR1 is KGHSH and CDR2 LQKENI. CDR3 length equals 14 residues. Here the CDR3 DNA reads TGTGCCAGCTCACCTAGGACAGGGGGCGAGACCCAGTACTTC. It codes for CASSPRTGGETQYF. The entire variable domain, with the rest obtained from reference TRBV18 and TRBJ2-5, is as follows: NAGVMQNPRHLVRRRGQEARLRCSPMKGHSHVYWYRQLPEEGLKFMVYLQKENIIDESGMPKERFSAEFPKEGPSILRIQQVVRGDSAAYFCASSPRTGGETQYFGPGTRLLVL.